This record covers a single TCR beta chain. What antigen it recognizes has not been identified. Per-base qualities were not stored, and no clone one base away is much larger. This specimen comes from a study of T cell repertoires in cytomegalovirus infection (dated by TCRdb to between 2019 and 2020). For the study in its entirety: Donor HLA type was relevant to the analysis, because carriage of CMV infection together with the matching HLA type was indicated by public TCR beta signatures. Findings and caveats that apply to the study as a whole: In the ex vivo response, HLA-C-restricted CMV-specific TCR beta clonotypes were dominant, and in two of eight donors the single most frequent clonotype came from this HLA-C-restricted group. In both this cohort and an independent cohort of over 350 donors, the cumulative frequency of public TCR beta family members distinguished carriers of CMV infection plus the relevant HLA type.

The cysteine opens and the phenylalanine closes a CDR3 of 13 amino acids. The kept DNA is CDR3 alone, 39 bases in frame from the first base. The trim is 10 bases for V and 6 bases for J, with a gap of 18 bases between the germline ends. In the germline V gene, CDR1 corresponds to SNHLY and CDR2 to FYNNEI. These reads were obtained on an Illumina HiSeq 1500. TCRdb reprocessed the public reads (quality trimming at Q25 with fastp, clone calling with MiXCR) and kept in-frame beta chains. When rows share a CDR3 protein, they turn into one entry using the most common DNA and genes. The sample table records 680,000 or so distinct CDR3 sequences; 35% of these occur just once. The ten biggest clones cover 2.5% to 3.5% of the sample.

Sequencing was done on a sample of PBMCs. The sequence links TRBV2 to TRBJ1-1; D gene: possibly TRBD1, on 6 matching bases. The TCR comes from a human donor in good health (CMV status not recorded). Some clones in this sample may be carry-over from other donors' samples. The CDR3 reads CATSWGGGPEAFF. The DNA sequence is as follows: TGTGCCACCTCCTGGGGCGGGGGCCCTGAAGCTTTCTTT.